The 4 T cell receptor beta chains below all came from one sample that was sequenced in a study of blood T cell repertoires in COVID-19. Measured with immunoSEQ multiplex PCR; TCRdb has only the in-frame clones, and not every one. This sample has about 500,000 clones, with 70% to 90% found just once. The sequenced sample was peripheral blood. The receptors were sampled from a woman between 50 and 59 years old with COVID-19, enrolled during active disease.

There are a few counts of this clone. The CDR3 sequence is CASSQTGGFEQYF. The CDR3 DNA reads as TGTGCCAGCAGTCAAACAGGGGGCTTCGAGCAGTACTTC. This rearrangement joins TRBV7-9 to TRBJ2-7; TRBD1 matches 9 bases. Germline V CDR1 and CDR2: SEHNR, FQNEAQ (reference sequence). The CDR3 runs to 13 residues. V was clipped by 6 bases and J by 6 bases; unmatched bases: 6.

Of note for this clone: Additional DNA sequences in this sample encode the identical CDR3. V is TRBV28 and J is TRBJ1-2; D is possibly TRBD1 (5 bases). The CDR3 extends over 14 amino acids. V lost 2 bases to trimming and J lost 5 bases, with 12 bases between them. Germline loops: CDR1 MDHEN, CDR2 SYDVKM. The chain's CDR3 is CASSLAGGGYGYTF. CDR3 nucleotide sequence: TGTGCCAGCAGTTTAGCGGGGGGAGGATATGGCTACACCTTC.

V usage is TRBV19 and J usage is TRBJ2-2, with 8 bases identical to TRBD1. The V segment lost 6 bases and the J segment 1 base; nucleotides outside the gene matches: 10. CDR3 length: 17 amino acids. CDR1 LNHDA and CDR2 SQIVND come from the germline V gene (reference sequence). CDR3 in DNA: TGTGCCAGTAGCCTCATGGGTGGGACAGGGAACACCGGGGAGCTGTTTTTT. The encoded protein is CASSLMGGTGNTGELFF.

V gene TRBV30 combines with J gene TRBJ2-4; a possible D gene is TRBD2 (6 bases). Germline loops: CDR1 GTSNPN, CDR2 SVGIG (reference sequence). This CDR3 spans 14 amino acids. The V and J ends lost 3 bases and 1 base respectively, with 10 bases between them. The DNA for the CDR3 is TGTGCCTGGAGGGCGGAGGGGGCCAAAAACATTCAGTACTTC. This translates into CAWRAEGAKNIQYF.